This is a list of T cell receptor beta chains from one sample in a study of blood T cells in healthy people across ages. TCRdb processed the 5' RACE reads anew with MiXCR; each CDR3 protein has one entry. The sample yields roughly 800,000 distinct CDR3 sequences, 58% seen once. The sequenced sample was blood. All receptors come from a man in his thirties or forties in good health. Each CDR3 is given without its conserved first and last residue.

TRBJ2-4 TRBV28 ASSFGFSGQGIQY
TRBJ2-3 TRBV20-1 SARESSTYADTQY
TRBJ2-5 TRBV9 ASSPRQGETQY
TRBJ2-6 TRBV20-1 SAREGWNSGANVLT
TRBJ2-7 TRBV20-1 SARVPGRVYEQY
NA TRBV20-1 SAPAGSSYNEQY
TRBJ1-2 TRBV20-1 SARVPTGYYGYT
TRBJ2-7 TRBV4-2 ASSHPSQHTGTPKYEQY
TRBJ1-2 TRBV25-1 ASSDWGGYT
TRBJ1-6 TRBV5-1 ASSTGASSYNSPLH
TRBJ2-1 TRBV5-1 ASSSAGLAGRNEQF
TRBJ2-5 TRBV6-6 ASSTMGQGLEETQY
TRBJ2-3 TRBV12-3/TRBV12-4 ASTLEGLDGDTQY
TRBJ2-7 TRBV10-3 AISEGSVYEQY
TRBJ2-7 TRBV7-2 ASSFRGVAPHEQY
TRBJ1-1 TRBV9 ASSVGADMNTEAF
TRBJ2-5 TRBV20-1 SAERLAGEETQY
TRBJ2-5 TRBV25-1 ASSERYQETQY
TRBJ2-2 TRBV6-2/TRBV6-3 ASLRTENTGELF
TRBJ2-5 TRBV7-9 ASSRWGTSGRQETQY
TRBJ1-2 TRBV6-1 ASSEGLPVDYGYT
TRBJ2-1 TRBV24-1 ATSETGTSGDNEQF
NA TRBV7-2 ASSFLGDPNYEQY
TRBJ2-7 TRBV4-1 ASSQASSSYEQY
TRBJ2-1 TRBV27 ASSLVWREGNNEQF
TRBJ2-1 TRBV9 ASSVDGVGYNEQF
TRBJ2-7 TRBV15 ATSAGRKPSYEQY
TRBJ1-2 TRBV29-1 SVVGETGGPYGYT
TRBJ1-6 TRBV3-1 ASSQGQAAPLH
TRBJ1-1 TRBV20-1 SAREGQGTGAF
TRBJ2-1 TRBV28 ASSSPTTGTLDEQF
TRBJ2-1 TRBV20-1 SATDRGRDEQF
TRBJ1-1 TRBV6-5 ASRAGQRNTKAF
TRBJ2-3 TRBV7-2 ASSPGLVTDTQY
TRBJ2-1 TRBV7-2 ASSFGTGTYNEQF
TRBJ2-7 TRBV29-1 SVSGASDEQY
TRBJ2-7 TRBV11-2 ASSPTPPAGQRDSYEQY
TRBJ1-4 TRBV7-9 ASSWALEKLF
TRBJ1-6 TRBV7-9 ASSLGGRTKSPLH
TRBJ2-1 TRBV20-1 SARDFAAGTNEQF
TRBJ2-5 TRBV2 ASRQLGGEETQY
NA TRBV10-3 AIRNAQETQY
TRBJ1-2 TRBV14 ASSPQRRDGYT
TRBJ1-1 TRBV29-1 SVPHLDTYQQMNTEAF
TRBJ2-6 TRBV6-5 ASKGWPSGANVLT
TRBJ2-3 TRBV12-3/TRBV12-4 ASSFGGGQDTQY
TRBJ2-7 TRBV6-2/TRBV6-3 ASSEDGADEQY
TRBJ2-3 TRBV7-2 ASSWGGQGRGDTQY
TRBJ1-1 TRBV20-1 SARGRTGPLTEAF
TRBJ2-5 TRBV6-6 ASSDTRETQY
TRBJ1-2 TRBV7-9 ASSWQTYGYT
TRBJ2-1 TRBV7-9 ASSLRTGVSYNEQF
TRBJ2-2 TRBV11-2 ASSSQGAAGELF
TRBJ2-3 TRBV27 ASSLWASGVHTQY
TRBJ2-6 TRBV7-3 ASTLGGTGANVLT
TRBJ2-1 TRBV29-1 SAQDNEQF
TRBJ2-7 TRBV2 ASRNRAHYEQY
TRBJ2-2 TRBV7-2 ASSTPPGSSSTGELF
TRBJ2-1 TRBV9 ASSVGGSGALNEQF
TRBJ2-7 TRBV5-1 ASSLSQDPYEQY